Sequencing of this T cell receptor (beta chain) was carried out in a study of long-term antiretroviral therapy in people with HIV. Study-wide results and caveats: Pre-ART expanded clones dominated the repertoire at every time point.

This was the immunoSEQ v3.0 assay at survey level. Sequencing was performed with immunoSEQ multiplex PCR; in TCRdb, only in-frame clones are kept and a portion is missing. The repertoire holds tens of thousands of clones, about 86% seen once, with 4.5% to 5.5% in the top ten. Note on this clone: Its antigen is not known.

V shed 4 bases, J shed 0 bases, and the junction held 8 bases outside the gene matches. The CDR3 covers 16 residues. CDR1 and CDR2 (germline): SGHNT, YYREEE (reference sequence). The genes are TRBV5-4 and TRBJ2-3; 7 bases align to TRBD1. This receptor was identified in a man between 35 and 55 years old with HIV. The sample consisted of unsorted PBMCs, taken about 2.6 years after starting antiretroviral therapy. The CDR3 is CASSPEQGSSTDTQYF. The CDR3 bases are TGTGCCAGCAGCCCCGAACAGGGGTCAAGCACAGATACGCAGTATTTT.